The source of this T cell receptor (beta chain) is a study of T cell responses to AZD1222 COVID-19 vaccine. Looking at the study overall: Pooling covered second doses at about 4 or about 12 weeks.

The study, taken as a whole, reports: Donors, mostly white British, included more females; clonal diversity was possibly underestimated.

Produced via immunoSEQ multiplex PCR; TCRdb's table is partial and in-frame only. This table has some 100,000 clones, approximately 90% appearing once. In the case of this clone: Its target is not known.

Germline CDR1 is GTSNPN and CDR2 is SVGIG (reference sequence). The V end was cut by 7 bases, the J end by 5 bases, with 12 bases between. The CDR3 loop spans 11 amino acids. V is TRBV30 and J is TRBJ2-7, with a tentative D call TRBD2 (6 bases). The material sequenced was peripheral blood, taken on day 0 of AZD1222 vaccination. The receptor comes from an adult in good health. CDR3 loop: CAFRRGHEQYF. CDR3 DNA: TGTGCCTTTAGGCGGGGACACGAGCAGTACTTC.